This TCR beta chain was captured in a study of T cell changes during pregnancy in multiple sclerosis. The CDR3 contains 15 residues. Germline assignment: CDR1 SNHLY and CDR2 FYNNEI. V shed 1 base, J shed 4 bases, and the junction held 6 bases outside the gene matches. Assay: immunoSEQ multiplex PCR; the TCRdb copy retains only in-frame clones and omits some. The table lists more than 45,000 clones, approximately 92% of them singletons. The TCR was taken from a female donor with multiple sclerosis, enrolled in a pregnancy study. This sequence joins TRBV2 and TRBJ2-5, with 7 bases lining up with TRBD1. The specimen was CD4+ T cells from peripheral blood mononuclear cells, collected after pregnancy. DNA for the CDR3: TGTGCCAGCAGTGAAGTGACAGGGATGGGAGAGACCCAGTACTTC. The encoded protein is CASSEVTGMGETQYF.